This entry lists 30 T cell receptor beta chains sequenced from one sample in a study of T cell changes during pregnancy in multiple sclerosis. Assay used: immunoSEQ multiplex PCR; TCRdb lists only in-frame clones, some missing. Of 40,000 to 65,000 clones detected, around 92% appear once; the ten largest clones hold 0.25%. Sequenced here: CD4+ T cells from peripheral blood mononuclear cells, sampled in the third trimester of pregnancy. The source is a female donor with multiple sclerosis, enrolled in a pregnancy study.

The chain has TRBV7-8 and TRBJ2-3, with 8 bases aligning to TRBD1. Losses at the gene ends were 5 bases for V and 5 bases for J; bases not matched to a gene: 9. CDR1 and CDR2 from the germline V gene are SGHVS and FQNEAQ. There are 15 residues in the CDR3. The DNA of the CDR3 is TGTGCCAGCAGCCCTTTGACAGGGGTCGTAGATACGCAGTATTTT. Amino acids: CASSPLTGVVDTQYF.

This clone was found once. This chain links TRBV29-1 with TRBJ2-3; TRBD2 matches 8 bases. The trim removed 3 bases at V and 3 bases at J, leaving 8 bases unmatched. This CDR3 contains 15 residues. Germline V lookup: CDR1 SQVTM, CDR2 ANQGSEA. CDR3 sequence reads: CSVDLSGSRTDTQYF. The CDR3 DNA is TGCAGCGTTGATCTGAGCGGGAGTCGTACAGATACGCAGTATTTT.

The V and J genes are TRBV6-5 and TRBJ1-5; TRBD1 might be the D (5 bases). The CDR3 is 15 residues long. V gave up 6 bases and J gave up 7 bases, with 19 bases separating them. Germline CDR1 reads MNHEY; CDR2 reads SVGAGI. CDR3: CASSPEWGGTQPQHF. CDR3 bases: TGTGCCAGCAGCCCCGAGTGGGGGGGAACACAGCCCCAGCATTTT.

The DNA for the CDR3 is TGTGCCAGCAGCGCCGGACAGGGGGCGAGTCAGCCCCAGCATTTT. As protein: CASSAGQGASQPQHF. The rearrangement links TRBV13 to TRBJ1-5, with TRBD1 matching over 11 bases. V lost 5 bases and J lost 6; bases outside the gene matches: 6. Germline V gene lookup returns CDR1 PRHDT and CDR2 FYEKMQ (reference sequence). The CDR3 extends over 15 amino acids.

This rearrangement joins TRBV2 to TRBJ2-5, with 8 bases aligning to TRBD2. Germline V gene sequence: CDR1 SNHLY, CDR2 FYNNEI. The J segment lost 3 bases and the V segment lost 4 bases, leaving 4 bases of the junction unmatched. This CDR3 contains 14 residues. This CDR3 is CASSGSGSKETQYF. CDR3 DNA: TGTGCCAGCAGTGGCAGCGGGAGTAAAGAGACCCAGTACTTC.

The J gene is TRBJ2-7, the V gene TRBV29-1; no clear D gene. The CDR3 runs to 13 residues. The germline V gene encodes CDR1 SQVTM and CDR2 ANQGSEA. Trimming left V 3 bases short and J 4 bases short, with 13 bases between. The DNA of the CDR3 is TGCAGCGTTGACGTGCTCGAGGAGTACGAGCAGTACTTC. This gives the protein CSVDVLEEYEQYF.

The chain combines TRBV19 with TRBJ2-1, with D perhaps matching TRBD2 (6 bases). The CDR3 consists of 22 residues. The V gene's germline CDR1 is LNHDA and CDR2 SQIVND (reference sequence). V lost 5 bases and J lost 4, with 36 bases in between. In DNA form, the CDR3 reads TGTGCCAGTAGTCCCTTCCCCCGCAGGGACGGGGCAATTAGCGGCGCGTACAATGAGCAGTTCTTC. This sequence encodes CASSPFPRRDGAISGAYNEQFF.

The rearrangement joins TRBV9 to TRBJ1-2; the D gene is possibly TRBD1 (5 bases). Germline CDR1 is SGDLS and CDR2 is YYNGEE. The CDR3 covers 15 residues. V lost 0 bases and J lost 4, with 13 bases in between. CDR3 coding DNA: TGTGCCAGCAGCGTAGCCGCACAGGCCCCCTATGGCTACACCTTC. It codes for CASSVAAQAPYGYTF. Full variable domain (remainder filled in from reference TRBV9 and TRBJ1-2): DSGVTQTPKHLITATGQRVTLRCSPRSGDLSVYWYQQSLDQGLQFLIQYYNGEERAKGNILERFSAQQFPDLHSELNLSSLELGDSALYFCASSVAAQAPYGYTFGSGTRLTVV.

The chain employs TRBV6-6 and TRBJ1-2; D remains ambiguous. Trimming cost V 11 bases and J 8 bases, with 18 bases left between them. The CDR3 runs to 12 residues. Germline V gene lookup returns CDR1 MNHNY and CDR2 SVGAGI (reference sequence). CDR3 coding DNA: TGTGCCGCGCGAGGGCCTTCATCGGGCTACACCTTC. Translating it yields CAARGPSSGYTF.

This rearrangement joins TRBV9 to TRBJ1-1, with a tentative D call TRBD1 (6 bases). Germline CDR1 is SGDLS and CDR2 is YYNGEE. The V and J ends lost 2 bases and 0 bases respectively, with 11 bases between them. The length of the CDR3 is 15 residues. The CDR3 nucleotides are TGTGCCAGCAGCGTCGGGGGGCTATTGAACACTGAAGCTTTCTTT. Its translation is CASSVGGLLNTEAFF. The whole variable domain, filled in from reference TRBV9 and TRBJ1-1, reads DSGVTQTPKHLITATGQRVTLRCSPRSGDLSVYWYQQSLDQGLQFLIQYYNGEERAKGNILERFSAQQFPDLHSELNLSSLELGDSALYFCASSVGGLLNTEAFFGQGTRLTVV.

V gene TRBV9 combines with J gene TRBJ1-2; TRBD1 matches at 8 bases. The V segment lost 4 bases and the J segment 8 bases; nucleotides outside the gene matches: 4. This CDR3 spans 12 amino acids. Germline CDR1 SGDLS, CDR2 YYNGEE. CDR3 in amino acids: CASSNQGAGYTF. In DNA form, the CDR3 reads TGTGCCAGCAGCAATCAGGGGGCAGGCTACACCTTC.

V usage is TRBV28 and J usage is TRBJ1-3; 7 nucleotides match TRBD1. From germline, CDR1 is MDHEN and CDR2 SYDVKM. There are 16 residues in the CDR3. The junction had 5 bases not matched to a gene; V was cut back by 3 bases and J by 0 bases. CDR3 sequence: CASSFETGFSGNTIYF. The CDR3, as DNA: TGTGCCAGCAGTTTCGAGACAGGGTTCTCTGGAAACACCATATATTTT.

The V and J genes are TRBV5-1 and TRBJ2-3, with 9 bases aligning to TRBD1. The CDR3 has 15 residues. Germline assignment: CDR1 SGHRS and CDR2 YFSETQ. Trimming cost V 5 bases and J 5 bases; bases outside gene matches: 9. The CDR3 DNA sequence: TGCGCCAGCAGTCGTACAGGGGGCGAGGGAGATACGCAGTATTTT. Translation gives CASSRTGGEGDTQYF.

The chain carries TRBV18 and TRBJ1-1, with D possibly TRBD1 on 6 matching bases. Germline V lookup: CDR1 KGHSH, CDR2 LQKENI. This CDR3 contains 15 residues. Trimming left V 3 bases short and J 4 bases short, with 15 bases between. The CDR3 nucleotides read TGTGCCAGCTCACCGCCCCTTAGGGGGACCACTGAAGCTTTCTTT. This gives the protein CASSPPLRGTTEAFF.

The count of this clone is one. The chain employs TRBV6-1 and TRBJ2-3, with D possibly TRBD2 on 7 matching bases. Germline CDR1 MNHNS, CDR2 SASEGT. CDR3 length equals 18 residues. Trimming took off 3 bases at V and 0 bases at J, with 19 bases between the two ends. CDR3 in amino acids: CASSEAPGGPSSTDTQYF. The DNA of the CDR3 is TGTGCCAGCAGTGAGGCCCCGGGGGGCCCTTCTAGCACAGATACGCAGTATTTT.

V gene TRBV4-1 combines with J gene TRBJ2-5; TRBD1 matches at 8 bases. Per the germline V gene, CDR1 is MGHRA and CDR2 is YSYEKL. The V segment lost 4 bases and the J segment 2 bases; nucleotides outside the gene matches: 6. The CDR3 consists of 15 residues. The CDR3 DNA sequence: TGCGCCAGCAGCCCCGGACAGGGCCCTCAAGAGACCCAGTACTTC. Translating gives CASSPGQGPQETQYF.

The chain employs TRBV7-3 and TRBJ1-2; D may be TRBD1 (5 bases). Germline-derived CDR1 and CDR2 are SGHTA and FQGTGA. Trimming pared 1 base from V and 6 bases from J, leaving 9 bases between. This CDR3 spans 13 amino acids. CDR3 protein: CASSLRGRDGYTF. The CDR3 DNA is TGTGCCAGCAGCTTAAGGGGCAGGGATGGCTACACCTTC.

The rearrangement links TRBV6-5 to TRBJ1-5; D is unclear. This CDR3 comprises 15 residues. Trimming removed 5 bases from V and 1 base from J, with 12 bases in between. CDR1 and CDR2 (germline): MNHEY, SVGAGI. For the CDR3, the DNA is TGTGCCAGCAGTCCGCGGACTGTAAGCAATCAGCCCCAGCATTTT. Translating it yields CASSPRTVSNQPQHF.

This clone was observed a single time. The chain joins TRBV4-1 to TRBJ2-7, with TRBD1 identical over 8 bases. This CDR3 is 15 amino acids long. CDR1 is MGHRA, CDR2 YSYEKL, per germline. V shed 3 bases and J 3 bases; nucleotides not matched to a gene: 7. CDR3 residues: CASSHRQGYNYEQYF. CDR3 nucleotide sequence: TGCGCCAGCAGCCATCGACAGGGGTACAACTACGAGCAGTACTTC.

The rearrangement joins TRBV30 to TRBJ2-7; weak D call: TRBD2 (6 bases). CDR3 length: 15 residues. The germline gives CDR1 GTSNPN, CDR2 SVGIG (reference sequence). V dropped 3 bases and J dropped 5 bases, with 20 bases sitting between them. The DNA of the CDR3 is TGTGCCTGGAGCGAAGCGTCGGGACTCGTGGACGAGCAGTACTTC. Translating it yields CAWSEASGLVDEQYF.

The V call is TRBV5-1, the J call TRBJ1-1; 7 bases line up with TRBD1. The ends lost 4 bases at V and 2 bases at J; junction bases unmatched: 8. From germline, CDR1 is SGHRS and CDR2 YFSETQ. The CDR3 runs 15 residues. CDR3 in DNA: TGCGCCAGCAGCCCACCCGGGACAGCTAACACTGAAGCTTTCTTT. Its protein is CASSPPGTANTEAFF.

The V and J genes are TRBV18 and TRBJ1-1; 7 nucleotides match TRBD1. V was pared by 5 bases and J by 7 bases, with 4 bases of the junction left unmatched. This CDR3 is built from 12 residues. Germline loops: CDR1 KGHSH, CDR2 LQKENI. The CDR3 DNA reads as TGTGCCAGCTCAACAGGGGTTTTTGAAGCTTTCTTT. It specifies CASSTGVFEAFF.

V and J are TRBV12-5 and TRBJ2-5; 12 bases map to TRBD2. The V and J ends lost 7 bases and 5 bases, in that order; junction bases with no gene match: 23. Looked up from germline, CDR1 is LGHNT and CDR2 is FRNRAP. The CDR3 contains 20 residues. The CDR3, as DNA: TGTGCTAGTGTCCCGGTCCTTACCCTAGCGGGAGGGGAATTGGGGGAGACCCAGTACTTC. Translation: CASVPVLTLAGGELGETQYF.

The chain is built from TRBV27 and TRBJ1-4; D is unclear. The CDR3 is made up of 14 amino acids. Trimming shortened V by 5 bases and J by 7 bases, and 14 bases separated the two germline ends. In germline, CDR1 is MNHEY, CDR2 SMNVEV (reference sequence). CDR3 coding DNA: TGTGCCAGCAGTCGCATAAATCACGGTGAAAAACTGTTTTTT. Residues: CASSRINHGEKLFF.

V is TRBV19 and J is TRBJ2-1; TRBD2 matches at 15 bases. In germline, CDR1 is LNHDA, CDR2 SQIVND (reference sequence). This CDR3 has 15 amino acids. The trim removed 4 bases at V and 9 bases at J, leaving 4 bases unmatched. CDR3 in DNA: TGTGCCAGTAGTACCTTGGGACTAGCGGGGGGTGAGCAGTTCTTC. Protein product: CASSTLGLAGGEQFF.

The V call is TRBV30, the J call TRBJ1-2; TRBD1 is a possible D gene (6 bases). CDR3 length equals 13 residues. Between the trimmed V and J ends, which lost 4 bases and 7 bases, there was a span of 16 bases. CDR1 GTSNPN and CDR2 SVGIG come from the germline V gene (reference sequence). CDR3 in amino acids: CAWTPTGWSGYTF. Here the CDR3 DNA reads TGTGCCTGGACCCCCACAGGGTGGAGTGGCTACACCTTC.

The genes are TRBV6-1 and TRBJ1-5; tentatively, D is TRBD1 (6 bases). V was clipped by 6 bases and J by 0 bases, with 9 bases between them. CDR1 is MNHNS, CDR2 SASEGT, per germline. CDR3 length equals 14 residues. The CDR3 region is CASSLQGSNQPQHF. CDR3 in DNA: TGTGCCAGCAGCTTACAGGGTAGCAATCAGCCCCAGCATTTT.

The chain recombines TRBV5-1 with TRBJ1-1, with TRBD1 identical over 8 bases. Germline assignment: CDR1 SGHRS and CDR2 YFSETQ. The length of the CDR3 is 17 residues. V lost 6 bases, J lost 0 bases, and 13 bases stayed unmatched. The CDR3, as DNA: TGCGCCAGCAACTCAGGGGGCTTAAACCCCATGAACACTGAAGCTTTCTTT. It encodes CASNSGGLNPMNTEAFF.

This clone came up once. J is TRBJ1-4 and V is TRBV7-8; D not resolved. The V end lost 5 bases, the J end lost 8 bases, and 27 bases lay between the germline ends. The CDR3 has 18 residues. Germline loops: CDR1 SGHVS, CDR2 FQNEAQ. CDR3: CASSPLQLMRARGEKLFF. CDR3 bases: TGTGCCAGCAGCCCATTACAGCTTATGAGGGCGAGAGGAGAAAAACTGTTTTTT.

J is TRBJ2-3 and V is TRBV25-1, with 9 bases that match TRBD2. V trimming: 0 bases; J trimming: 5 bases; junction bases outside the gene matches: 6. This CDR3 spans 16 amino acids. Germline assignment: CDR1 MGHDK and CDR2 SYGVNS. The CDR3 DNA follows: TGTGCCAGCAGTGAATACGGAAAGCGGGGGGTAGATACGCAGTATTTT. Its protein is CASSEYGKRGVDTQYF.